The rows below give T cell receptor beta chains drawn from one sample of a study of blood T cell repertoires in COVID-19. Only in-frame clones appear in the TCRdb table, and some are missing; sequencing was by immunoSEQ multiplex PCR. The table shows approximately 300,000 clones, with just under 90% occurring only once. Sequencing input: PBMCs or T cells enriched from blood (not recorded which). These receptors all come from a woman aged 25 to 39 who had recovered from COVID-19. CDR3s include the opening cysteine and the closing phenylalanine or tryptophan. D genes are given only for firm matches. Rows may omit the clone size; those that give it use once, few, many or a size class.

TRBJ1-6,.,TRBD1,TRBV9,TGTGCCAGCAGCCCACAACAGGGGGATATTTCACCCCTCCACTTT,CASSPQQGDISPLHF
TRBJ2-1,.,TRBD2,TRBV7-9,TGTGCCAGCAGCTCAGGACTAGCGGGAGTAGTGCAGTTCTTC,CASSSGLAGVVQFF
TRBJ1-1,.,.,TRBV27,TGTGCCAGCAGCTATAAATTTAACACTGAAGCTTTCTTT,CASSYKFNTEAFF
TRBJ1-2,.,TRBD1,TRBV5-1,TGCGCCAGCAGCACGGACCCGGTCAGGGGGCACTATGGCTACACCTTC,CASSTDPVRGHYGYTF
TRBJ2-6,once,.,TRBV7-9,TGTGCCAGCAGCTTAATGGGGCTTTCAGGGGCCAACGTCCTGACTTTC,CASSLMGLSGANVLTF
TRBJ1-2,.,.,TRBV6-5,TGTGCCAGCAGTTACGCAGGGGTTGAAAACTATGGCTACACCTTC,CASSYAGVENYGYTF
TRBJ2-4,.,TRBD2,TRBV28,TGTGCCAGCAGTTACCCAACCGAGACTAGCGGGAGGCCCCGGGACATTCAGTACTTC,CASSYPTETSGRPRDIQYF
TRBJ2-3,.,.,TRBV11-2,TGTGCCAGCAGCTTCTTAGGAGGAACGCAGTATTTT,CASSFLGGTQYF
TRBJ1-4,few,TRBD1,TRBV5-6,TGTGCCAGCAGCGCCTATACAGGGGCAACTAATGAAAAACTGTTTTTT,CASSAYTGATNEKLFF
TRBJ1-6,once,TRBD1,TRBV2,TGTGCCAGCTCCCGGGACAGGGGTGATTCACCCCTCCACTTT,CASSRDRGDSPLHF
TRBJ1-5,few,TRBD1,TRBV2,TGTGCCAGCAGTGGGACAGGGTTCGGCAATCAGCCCCAGCATTTT,CASSGTGFGNQPQHF
TRBJ2-6,.,.,TRBV27,TGTGCCAGCAGCGCGAGACTGATGGGGGCCAACGTCCTGACTTTC,CASSARLMGANVLTF
TRBJ2-5,.,.,TRBV11-2,TGTGCCAGCAGCTTTCCACGGGACTTACTGACCCAGTACTTC,CASSFPRDLLTQYF
TRBJ1-6,.,.,TRBV5-1,TGCGCCAGCAGCTTGGTGTCAGGGCCAAATTCACCCCTCCACTTT,CASSLVSGPNSPLHF
TRBJ1-1,.,.,TRBV5-1,TGCGCCAGCAGCTTGGCCTTAGGAGGTCGGACTGAAGCTTTCTTT,CASSLALGGRTEAFF
TRBJ1-6,.,.,TRBV10-1,TGCGCCAGCACCGAAGGAGGATATAATTCACCCCTCCACTTT,CASTEGGYNSPLHF
TRBJ1-5,.,TRBD1,TRBV30,TGTGCCTGGAGTGACGCCGACAGGGGGTTTGGGCAGCCCCAGCATTTT,CAWSDADRGFGQPQHF